The clone carrying this TCR beta chain came up many times. Its target is not known. The authors incorporated unique molecular identifiers into the TCR beta cDNA libraries. TCRdb analysed the PCR reads with MiXCR anew, one entry per CDR3 protein. The sample records more than 500,000 distinct CDR3 sequences, 34% being singletons. These data belong to a study of post-analysis software for immune sequencing data. The CDR3 length is 15 residues. In germline, CDR1 is MNHNS, CDR2 SASEGT. The germline V and J ends were trimmed by 7 bases and 1 base, with 17 bases remaining between them. Whole-study findings and limits: About 5 TRBV segments occurring more often in patients than controls included TRBV5-6, TRBV5-1 and TRBV20-1.

V gene TRBV6-1 combines with J gene TRBJ2-7, with D hard to call. The sequence was collected from a girl aged 2-17 years with multiple sclerosis. The sample was blood. The CDR3 loop is CASTVAPGGSYEQYF. CDR3 DNA sequence: TGTGCCAGCACGGTAGCTCCGGGTGGATCCTACGAGCAGTACTTC.